The clone carrying this T cell receptor (beta chain) was counted a single time. As yet, its antigen is unknown. This sample is part of a study of T cells after yellow fever vaccination. Whole-study results and caveats: It was a small share of clonotypes that appeared in both CD4 and CD8 compartments. The secondary response was weaker but peaked faster, day 5 versus 15.

The germline CDR1 and CDR2 sequences are SGHTA and FQGTGA. The germline V and J ends were trimmed by 2 bases and 5 bases, with 12 bases remaining between them. The CDR3 covers 15 residues. 5'RACE template switching generated TCR cDNA, adding a universal primer site and UMIs. TCRdb reanalysed the 5' RACE reads using MiXCR and keeps one entry per CDR3 protein. Counted here are some 550,000 distinct CDR3 sequences, 15% to 20% occurring once; the ten biggest clones make up approximately 14%. The chain couples TRBV7-3 to TRBJ2-2, with D unresolved. Specimen: PBMCs, collected 15 days after the yellow fever booster vaccination. The source is a man aged 25-45 years who received the YFV17D yellow fever vaccine. CDR3 DNA: TGTGCCAGCAGCTTAGTCCGCGATAGTACCGGGGAGCTGTTTTTT. It translates to CASSLVRDSTGELFF.